Described below is a single T cell receptor (beta chain) sequence and its context. At one end the junction does not follow the germline gene, possibly because of a read error. The data were taken from a study of technical replicates of blood from a handful of donors. Germline V gene sequence: CDR1 SGHTA, CDR2 FQGNSA. The CDR3 sequence is 15 residues long. Some clones are missing from TCRdb's copy, which holds only in-frame ones; the method was immunoSEQ multiplex PCR. The table has 90,000 to 100,000 clones, approximately 96% seen once. Material for sequencing was T cells isolated from PBMCs. The chain recombines TRBV7-2 with TRBJ2-1, with D perhaps TRBD2 (5 bases). The sequence was obtained from a human donor in good health. CDR3 nucleotides: TGTGCCAGCAGCTTGGACTTCCCCTCCCACAATGAGCAGTTCTTC. Translating gives CASSLDFPSHNEQFF.